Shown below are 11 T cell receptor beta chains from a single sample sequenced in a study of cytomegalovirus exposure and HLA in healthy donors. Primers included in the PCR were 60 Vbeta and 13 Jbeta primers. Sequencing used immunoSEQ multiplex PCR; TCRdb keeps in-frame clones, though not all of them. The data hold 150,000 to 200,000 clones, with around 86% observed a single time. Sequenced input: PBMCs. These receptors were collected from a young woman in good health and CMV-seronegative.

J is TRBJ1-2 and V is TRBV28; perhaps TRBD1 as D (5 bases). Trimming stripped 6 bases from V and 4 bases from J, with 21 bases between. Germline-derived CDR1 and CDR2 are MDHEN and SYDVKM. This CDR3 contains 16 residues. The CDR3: CASRPIERQYSYGYTF. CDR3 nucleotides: TGTGCCAGCAGACCAATCGAACGACAGTACTCCTATGGCTACACCTTC.

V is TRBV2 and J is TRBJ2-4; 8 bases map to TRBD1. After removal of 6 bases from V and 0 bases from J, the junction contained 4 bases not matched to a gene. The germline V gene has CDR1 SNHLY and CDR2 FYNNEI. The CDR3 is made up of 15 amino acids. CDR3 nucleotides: TGTGCCAGCAGCCTACAGGGGGTAGCCAAAAACATTCAGTACTTC. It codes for CASSLQGVAKNIQYF.

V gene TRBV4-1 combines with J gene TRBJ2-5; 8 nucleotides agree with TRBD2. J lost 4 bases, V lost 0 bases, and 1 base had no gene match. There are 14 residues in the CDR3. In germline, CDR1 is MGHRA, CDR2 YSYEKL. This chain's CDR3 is CASSQDGGVETQYF. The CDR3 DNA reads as TGCGCCAGCAGCCAAGACGGGGGGGTAGAGACCCAGTACTTC.

The CDR3 protein is CASSEDRNTEAFF. CDR3 sequence (DNA): TGTGCCAGCAGTGAAGACAGGAACACTGAAGCTTTCTTT. The rearrangement joins TRBV2 to TRBJ1-1; D call uncertain. The CDR3 is 13 residues long. Germline assignment: CDR1 SNHLY and CDR2 FYNNEI. With 1 base removed from V and 1 base from J, the gap between germline ends came to 4 bases.

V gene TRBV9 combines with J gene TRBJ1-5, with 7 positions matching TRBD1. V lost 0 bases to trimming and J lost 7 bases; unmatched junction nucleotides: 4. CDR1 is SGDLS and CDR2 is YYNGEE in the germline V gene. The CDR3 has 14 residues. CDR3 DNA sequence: TGTGCCAGCAGCGTAGGAGGGGGCGGGCAGCCCCAGCATTTT. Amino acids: CASSVGGGGQPQHF.

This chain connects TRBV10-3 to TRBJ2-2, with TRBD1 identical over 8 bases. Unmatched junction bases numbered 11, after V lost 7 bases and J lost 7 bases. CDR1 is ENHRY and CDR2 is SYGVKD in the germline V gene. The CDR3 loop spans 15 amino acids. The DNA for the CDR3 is TGTGCCATCAATGATTTGGACAGGGCTGACGGGGAGCTGTTTTTT. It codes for CAINDLDRADGELFF.

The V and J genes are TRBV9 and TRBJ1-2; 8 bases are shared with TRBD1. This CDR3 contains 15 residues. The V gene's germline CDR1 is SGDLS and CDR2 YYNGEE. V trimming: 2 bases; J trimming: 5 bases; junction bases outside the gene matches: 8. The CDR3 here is CASSVSGGQGYGYTF. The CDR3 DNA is TGTGCCAGCAGCGTGTCAGGGGGCCAAGGGTATGGCTACACCTTC. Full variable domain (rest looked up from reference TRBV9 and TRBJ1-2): DSGVTQTPKHLITATGQRVTLRCSPRSGDLSVYWYQQSLDQGLQFLIQYYNGEERAKGNILERFSAQQFPDLHSELNLSSLELGDSALYFCASSVSGGQGYGYTFGSGTRLTVV.

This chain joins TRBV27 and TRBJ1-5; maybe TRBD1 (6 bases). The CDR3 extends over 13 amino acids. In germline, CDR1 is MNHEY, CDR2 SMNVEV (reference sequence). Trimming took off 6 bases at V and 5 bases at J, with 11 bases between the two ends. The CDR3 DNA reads TGTGCCAGCAGCTGGACAGCGGATCAGCCCCAGCATTTT. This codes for CASSWTADQPQHF.

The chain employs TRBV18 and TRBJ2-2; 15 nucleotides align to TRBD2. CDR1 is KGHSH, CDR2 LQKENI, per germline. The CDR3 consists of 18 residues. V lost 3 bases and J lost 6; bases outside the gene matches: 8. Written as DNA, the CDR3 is TGTGCCAGCTCACCGCGGACTAGCGGGGGGGCCAGTGCCGGGGAGCTGTTTTTT. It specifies CASSPRTSGGASAGELFF.

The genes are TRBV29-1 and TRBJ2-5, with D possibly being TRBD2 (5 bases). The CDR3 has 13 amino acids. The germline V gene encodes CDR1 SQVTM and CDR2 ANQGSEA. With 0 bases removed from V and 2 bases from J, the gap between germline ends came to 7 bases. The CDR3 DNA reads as TGCAGCGTTGAAGAACTAGTACAAGAGACCCAGTACTTC. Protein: CSVEELVQETQYF.

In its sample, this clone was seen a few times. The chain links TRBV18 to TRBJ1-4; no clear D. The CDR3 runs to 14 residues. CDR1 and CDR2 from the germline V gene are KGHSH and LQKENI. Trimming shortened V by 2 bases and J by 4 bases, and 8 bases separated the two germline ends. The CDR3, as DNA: TGTGCCAGCTCACCAGGCGGGAGTAATGAAAAACTGTTTTTT. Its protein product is CASSPGGSNEKLFF.